These 21 T cell receptor beta chains share one sample of origin, sequenced in a study of blood T cell repertoires in COVID-19. The table came from immunoSEQ multiplex PCR; TCRdb's copy has only in-frame clones and leaves some out. The data contain approximately 89,000 clones, approximately 84% of them seen just once; the ten biggest clones take up roughly 6.3%. Sequenced: peripheral blood. These receptors came from a man between 65 and 85 years old with COVID-19, enrolled during active disease.

This rearrangement joins TRBV27 to TRBJ1-2; 9 positions agree with TRBD1. CDR1 is MNHEY and CDR2 is SMNVEV in the germline V gene (reference sequence). The CDR3 loop spans 14 amino acids. Losses at the gene ends were 3 bases for V and 6 bases for J; bases not matched to a gene: 5. The CDR3 loop reads CASSLSGTGNGYTF. For the CDR3, the DNA is TGTGCCAGCAGTTTGTCCGGGACAGGGAATGGCTACACCTTC.

The chain uses TRBV7-2 and TRBJ1-2; TRBD1 is a possible D gene (6 bases). Germline V gives CDR1 SGHTA, CDR2 FQGNSA. This CDR3 region has 13 residues. The V end was cut by 3 bases, the J end by 8 bases, with 13 bases between. The CDR3 coding sequence is TGTGCCAGCAGCTTGGGGGGGCTCCGGGGCTACACCTTC. The encoded protein is CASSLGGLRGYTF.

The CDR3 protein is CASSQDRQVPPLHF. In DNA, the CDR3 is TGCGCCAGCAGCCAAGATCGACAGGTTCCACCCCTCCACTTT. V usage is TRBV4-3 and J usage is TRBJ1-6, with D perhaps TRBD1 (6 bases). V lost 0 bases to trimming and J lost 11 bases, with 11 bases between them. Germline assignment: CDR1 LGHNA and CDR2 YSLEER. The CDR3 extends over 14 amino acids.

The chain uses TRBV5-1 and TRBJ2-7; perhaps TRBD1 as D (6 bases). The V and J ends lost 6 bases and 1 base respectively, with 14 bases between them. Germline CDR1 is SGHRS and CDR2 is YFSETQ. This CDR3 comprises 14 residues. DNA for the CDR3: TGCGCCAGCAACACTCTGACAGGTTCCTACGAGCAGTACTTC. This sequence encodes CASNTLTGSYEQYF.

The chain combines TRBV24-1 with TRBJ1-1; D gene uncertain. The CDR3 is 13 residues long. Germline V CDR1 and CDR2: KGHDR, SFDVKD. With 3 bases removed from V and 8 bases from J, the gap between germline ends came to 12 bases. The CDR3 protein is CATSDPSGTEAFF. CDR3 nucleotides: TGTGCCACCAGTGATCCCTCGGGTACCGAAGCTTTCTTT.

The rearrangement links TRBV3-1 (or the pseudogene TRBV3-2) to TRBJ2-7; TRBD2 might be the D (6 bases). Between the trimmed V and J ends, which lost 7 bases and 7 bases, there was a span of 17 bases. There are 13 residues in the CDR3. Germline V gene data show CDR1 as LGHDT and CDR2 as YNNKEL (reference sequence). CDR3 in amino acids: CASTYGGSGEQYF. The CDR3 DNA follows: TGTGCCAGCACCTATGGAGGGTCCGGGGAGCAGTACTTC.

V is TRBV16 and J is TRBJ2-7, with D tentatively TRBD2 (6 bases). The germline V gene encodes CDR1 KGHSY and CDR2 FQNENV. Trimming took 4 bases from V and 3 from J, leaving 16 bases between them. The CDR3 totals 15 residues. The CDR3 DNA reads TGTGCCAGCAGCCTCCTAGGAGGGCCTAACTACGAGCAGTACTTC. The encoded protein is CASSLLGGPNYEQYF. Based on the CDR3 plus reference TRBV16 and TRBJ2-7, the full variable domain is GEEVAQTPKHLVRGEGQKAKLYCAPIKGHSYVFWYQQVLKNEFKFLISFQNENVFDETGMPKERFSAKCLPNSPCSLEIQATKLEDSAVYFCASSLLGGPNYEQYFGPGTRLTVT.

The rearrangement links TRBV9 to TRBJ2-3; TRBD1 matches 9 bases. V lost 3 bases to trimming and J lost 3 bases; unmatched junction nucleotides: 5. Germline lookup yields CDR1 SGDLS and CDR2 YYNGEE. The CDR3 length is 15 residues. The CDR3 protein is CASSEGQGLTDTQYF. CDR3 nucleotides: TGTGCCAGCAGCGAGGGACAGGGACTGACAGATACGCAGTATTTT.

The rearrangement joins TRBV19 to TRBJ1-1; D gene ambiguous. The CDR3 is made up of 13 amino acids. V was clipped by 3 bases and J by 2 bases, with 7 bases between them. The V gene's germline CDR1 is LNHDA and CDR2 SQIVND (reference sequence). Here the CDR3 reads CASSIRDNTEAFF. The CDR3 DNA reads TGTGCCAGTAGTATCCGGGATAACACTGAAGCTTTCTTT.

The table lists this clone with a few counts. The gene calls are TRBV29-1 and TRBJ1-1; possibly TRBD1 for D (6 bases). The CDR3 contains 11 residues. CDR1 and CDR2 from the germline V gene are SQVTM and ANQGSEA. Deletions cut 7 bases from V and 6 bases from J, with 12 bases between. CDR3 protein: CSGGSGAEAFF. CDR3 nucleotide sequence: TGCAGCGGGGGATCAGGGGCTGAAGCTTTCTTT.

In this sample, this clone turned up once. The CDR3 bases are TGTGCCAGCAGTCAGCTTGCGGGGGGGACTGAAGCTTTCTTT. Translation: CASSQLAGGTEAFF. This chain connects TRBV6-2 or TRBV6-3 to TRBJ1-1; maybe TRBD1 (5 bases). Trimming left V 5 bases short and J 5 bases short, with 15 bases between. The germline gives CDR1 MNHEY, CDR2 SVGEGT. CDR3 length equals 14 residues.

This sequence joins TRBV11-3 and TRBJ2-7; no firm D call. The length of the CDR3 is 13 residues. Per the germline V gene, CDR1 is SGHNT and CDR2 is YENEEA. Trimming removed 5 bases at V and 5 bases at J, with 13 bases between. CDR3 loop: CASSVDRQNEQYF. The CDR3, as DNA: TGTGCCAGCAGCGTCGATCGTCAGAACGAGCAGTACTTC.

V gene TRBV5-8 combines with J gene TRBJ2-1; 8 bases agree with TRBD1. CDR3 length: 15 amino acids. The V gene's germline CDR1 is SGHTS and CDR2 YDEGEE. Losses at the gene ends were 2 bases for V and 2 bases for J; bases not matched to a gene: 3. CDR3 in DNA: TGTGCCAGCAGCTTCAGGGGGCTCCCCTACAATGAGCAGTTCTTC. Translated, it gives CASSFRGLPYNEQFF. The full variable domain, with the rest looked up from reference TRBV5-8 and TRBJ2-1, is EAGVTQSPTHLIKTRGQQATLRCSPISGHTSVYWYQQALGLGLQFLLWYDEGEERNRGNFPPRFSGRQFPNYSSELNVNALELEDSALYLCASSFRGLPYNEQFFGPGTRLTVL.

The chain combines TRBV7-2 with TRBJ1-1; D gene uncertain. V shed 5 bases and J shed 5 bases, with 18 bases lying between them. The CDR3 has 15 amino acids. CDR1 is SGHTA and CDR2 is FQGNSA in the germline V gene. This CDR3 is CASSPLAREGTEAFF. The CDR3 nucleotides read TGTGCCAGCAGCCCCCTTGCCCGGGAGGGAACTGAAGCTTTCTTT.

The chain carries TRBV5-4 and TRBJ2-7; 10 positions agree with TRBD2. This CDR3 spans 17 amino acids. CDR1 is SGHNT, CDR2 YYREEE, per germline (reference sequence). Trimming took 0 bases from V and 6 from J; bases not matched to a gene: 12. The CDR3: CASSLGPSGRAGREQYF. CDR3 coding DNA: TGTGCCAGCAGCTTGGGACCAAGCGGGAGGGCAGGGCGCGAGCAGTACTTC.

The chain employs TRBV18 and TRBJ1-3; D gene uncertain. Per germline, CDR1 KGHSH and CDR2 LQKENI. The V end was cut by 2 bases, the J end by 4 bases, with 12 bases between. The CDR3 length is 15 residues. In DNA form, the CDR3 reads TGTGCCAGCTCACCATGGCAGGCGCGCGGAAACACCATATATTTT. Protein: CASSPWQARGNTIYF.

The chain has TRBV28 and TRBJ1-2; D gene ambiguous. This CDR3 has 12 amino acids. Trimming removed 3 bases from V and 3 bases from J, with 5 bases in between. CDR1 is MDHEN and CDR2 is SYDVKM in the germline V gene. This CDR3 reads CASSLRDYGYTF. The DNA of the CDR3 is TGTGCCAGCAGTTTGCGGGACTATGGCTACACCTTC.

Only a few counts were recorded for this clone. This rearrangement joins TRBV12-3 or TRBV12-4 to TRBJ2-3; no clear D. The CDR3 sequence is 13 residues long. V lost 7 bases and J 6 bases, leaving 14 bases between the germline ends. The CDR3 here is CASNLRQSDTQYF. The CDR3 nucleotides read TGTGCCAGCAACCTGCGACAATCCGATACGCAGTATTTT.

This clone was observed a few times. CDR3 DNA: TGTGCCAGCAGTCAAGGACAGGGGCACTATGGCTACACCTTC. Translating it yields CASSQGQGHYGYTF. This chain uses TRBV27 with TRBJ1-2, with 9 bases that match TRBD1. Germline CDR1 MNHEY, CDR2 SMNVEV (reference sequence). There are 14 residues in the CDR3. Unmatched junction bases numbered 4, after V lost 5 bases and J lost 3 bases.

The rearrangement uses TRBV15 and TRBJ2-3; TRBD2 is a possible D gene (6 bases). Germline CDR1 reads LNHNV; CDR2 reads YYDKDF (reference sequence). This CDR3 comprises 16 residues. The V end lost 3 bases, the J end lost 0 bases, and 13 bases lay between the germline ends. This CDR3 is CATSRGLAFSTDTQYF. The CDR3 DNA reads as TGTGCCACCAGCAGGGGCCTAGCGTTTAGCACAGATACGCAGTATTTT. Together with reference TRBV15 and TRBJ2-3, the CDR3 gives the full variable domain: DAMVIQNPRYQVTQFGKPVTLSCSQTLNHNVMYWYQQKSSQAPKLLFHYYDKDFNNEADTPDNFQSRRPNTSFCFLDIRSPGLGDTAMYLCATSRGLAFSTDTQYFGPGTRLTVL.

This chain links TRBV6-5 with TRBJ1-6; the match to TRBD1 covers 7 bases. V dropped 0 bases and J dropped 13; count of bases not matched to a gene: 3. This CDR3 has 13 amino acids. Looked up from germline, CDR1 is MNHEY and CDR2 is SVGAGI. The CDR3 loop reads CASSYSRGRPLHF. In nucleotides, the CDR3 is TGTGCCAGCAGTTACTCGAGGGGGCGGCCCCTCCACTTT.